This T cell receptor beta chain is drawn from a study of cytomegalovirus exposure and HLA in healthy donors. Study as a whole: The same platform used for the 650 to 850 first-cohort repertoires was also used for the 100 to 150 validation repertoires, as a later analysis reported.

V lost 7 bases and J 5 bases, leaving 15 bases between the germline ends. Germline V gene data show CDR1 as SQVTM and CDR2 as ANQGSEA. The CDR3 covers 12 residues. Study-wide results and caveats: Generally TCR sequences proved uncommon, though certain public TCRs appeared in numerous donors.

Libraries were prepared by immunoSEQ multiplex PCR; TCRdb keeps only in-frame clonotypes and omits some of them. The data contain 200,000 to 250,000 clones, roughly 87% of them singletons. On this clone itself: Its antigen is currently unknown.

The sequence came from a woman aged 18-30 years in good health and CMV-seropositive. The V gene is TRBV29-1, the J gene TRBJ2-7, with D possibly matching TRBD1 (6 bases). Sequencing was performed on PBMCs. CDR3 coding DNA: TGCAGCGCTCTCCAGGGGACCCACGAGCAGTACTTC. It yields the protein CSALQGTHEQYF.